Below, one T cell receptor beta chain is given with its context. Its antigen remains unidentified. CDR3 length: 18 residues. Germline lookup yields CDR1 SEHNR and CDR2 FQNEAQ (reference sequence). Losses at the gene ends were 6 bases for V and 5 bases for J; bases not matched to a gene: 16. This entry comes from a study of cytomegalovirus exposure and HLA in healthy donors. Study details: The study's early data release held tens of millions of unique TCRs from HLA-typed donors. Study-wide results and caveats: Fewer than 200 TCR beta chains were listed as cytomegalovirus-associated.

60 Vbeta and 13 Jbeta primers were used in PCR. Profiling relied on immunoSEQ multiplex PCR, and the TCRdb table lists in-frame clones only, not all of them. The table records about 110,000 clones, 75% to 90% of them present only once. The sequence derives from a man aged 25-45 years in good health and CMV-seropositive. The sample consisted of PBMCs. This chain connects TRBV7-9 to TRBJ2-2; TRBD1 agrees at 9 bases. In DNA form, the CDR3 reads TGTGCCAGCAGACCCCCCCCTTCCGGGACAGGGAGGACCGGGGAGCTGTTTTTT. It yields the protein CASRPPPSGTGRTGELFF.